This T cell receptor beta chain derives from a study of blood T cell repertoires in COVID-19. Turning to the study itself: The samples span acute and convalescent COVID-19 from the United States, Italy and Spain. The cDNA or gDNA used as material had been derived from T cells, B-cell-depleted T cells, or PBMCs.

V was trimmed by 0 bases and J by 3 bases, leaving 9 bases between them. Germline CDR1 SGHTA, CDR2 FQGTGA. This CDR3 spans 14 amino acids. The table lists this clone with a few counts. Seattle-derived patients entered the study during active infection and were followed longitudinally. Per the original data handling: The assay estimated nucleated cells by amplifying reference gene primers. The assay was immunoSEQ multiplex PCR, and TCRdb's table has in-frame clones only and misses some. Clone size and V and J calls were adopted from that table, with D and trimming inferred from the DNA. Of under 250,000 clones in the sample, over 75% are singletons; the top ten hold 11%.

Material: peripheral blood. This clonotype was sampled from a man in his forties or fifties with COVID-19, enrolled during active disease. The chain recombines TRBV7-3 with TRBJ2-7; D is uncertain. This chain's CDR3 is CASSLTSGHYEQYF. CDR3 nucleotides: TGTGCCAGCAGCTTAACGTCAGGTCACTACGAGCAGTACTTC.